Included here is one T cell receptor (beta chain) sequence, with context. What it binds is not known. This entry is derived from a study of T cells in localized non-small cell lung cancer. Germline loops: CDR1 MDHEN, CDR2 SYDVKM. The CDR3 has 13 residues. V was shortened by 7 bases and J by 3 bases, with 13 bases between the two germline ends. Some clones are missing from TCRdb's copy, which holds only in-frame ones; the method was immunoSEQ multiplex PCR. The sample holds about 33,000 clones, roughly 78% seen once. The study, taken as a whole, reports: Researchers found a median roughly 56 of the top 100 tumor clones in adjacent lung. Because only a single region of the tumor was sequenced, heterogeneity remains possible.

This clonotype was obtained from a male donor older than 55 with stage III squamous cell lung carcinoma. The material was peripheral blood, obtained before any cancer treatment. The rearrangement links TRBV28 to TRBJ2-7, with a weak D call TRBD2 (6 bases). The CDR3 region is CASTLPGLYEQYF. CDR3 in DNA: TGTGCCAGCACCCTTCCGGGACTCTACGAGCAGTACTTC.